The present entry profiles one T cell receptor beta chain with its context. Treatment of the sample: preoperative locoregional IRX-2 cytokine immunotherapy. Samples came from a phase Ib trial of preoperative locoregional IRX-2 cytokine immunotherapy. This specimen comes from a study of preoperative IRX-2 immunotherapy in early breast cancer. The protocol was immunoSEQ multiplex PCR, while the TCRdb copy is restricted to in-frame clones and leaves out a portion. The data contain 20,000 to 30,000 clones, over 85% of them singletons. Per germline, CDR1 SNHLY and CDR2 FYNNEI. There are 13 residues in the CDR3. Trimming stripped 7 bases from V and 0 bases from J, with 7 bases between.

The sequencing here drew on tumor tissue, taken after IRX-2 immunotherapy. The sequence was collected from a human donor with breast cancer. The V call is TRBV2, the J call TRBJ1-5; D is undetermined. DNA of the CDR3: TGTGCCAGCAATGGGGATAGCAATCAGCCCCAGCATTTT. Its translation: CASNGDSNQPQHF.